What follows are 15 T cell receptor beta chains derived from one specimen sequenced in a study of T cell changes during pregnancy in multiple sclerosis. Clones were sequenced by immunoSEQ multiplex PCR, and TCRdb holds only the in-frame ones, with some missing. The sample has about 76,000 clones; 92% are singletons. The material sequenced was peripheral blood, taken in the first trimester of pregnancy. Receptor source: a female donor in good health, enrolled as a control in a pregnancy study.

The rearrangement joins TRBV14 to TRBJ2-5; D remains ambiguous. The V and J ends lost 1 base and 7 bases respectively, with 16 bases between them. CDR1 and CDR2 from the germline V gene are SGHDN and FVKESK. The CDR3 totals 15 residues. The chain's CDR3 is CASSQGLSVGATQYF. CDR3 sequence (DNA): TGTGCCAGCAGCCAAGGGCTTTCCGTTGGAGCGACCCAGTACTTC.

The genes are TRBV6-1 and TRBJ2-2; D ambiguous. Per the germline V gene, CDR1 is MNHNS and CDR2 is SASEGT. The ends were cut back, 0 bases at V and 0 bases at J, with 11 bases in the middle. The CDR3 has 17 residues. The CDR3 DNA follows: TGTGCCAGCAGTGAAGCGCTTCCGACAACGAACACCGGGGAGCTGTTTTTT. Protein product: CASSEALPTTNTGELFF.

The chain joins TRBV5-1 to TRBJ2-5, with 9 bases lining up with TRBD2. The length of the CDR3 is 15 residues. V was clipped by 1 base and J by 4 bases; unmatched bases: 5. Germline CDR1 is SGHRS and CDR2 is YFSETQ. The CDR3 is CASSLNVAGVETQYF. The CDR3 DNA sequence: TGCGCCAGCAGCTTGAATGTAGCGGGAGTAGAGACCCAGTACTTC.

This clone was seen just once. The chain is built from TRBV2 and TRBJ2-5; 9 nucleotides agree with TRBD2. Germline V gene lookup returns CDR1 SNHLY and CDR2 FYNNEI. V lost 1 base to trimming and J lost 12 bases; unmatched junction nucleotides: 6. The CDR3 contains 13 residues. The CDR3 nucleotides read TGTGCCAGCAGTGAAGGACTAGCGGAACATAAGTACTTC. It is translated as CASSEGLAEHKYF.

This chain uses TRBV18 with TRBJ1-1; D ambiguous. V was pared by 5 bases and J by 1 base, with 11 bases between. Per germline, CDR1 KGHSH and CDR2 LQKENI. The CDR3 contains 14 residues. CDR3 in amino acids: CASSFSNRNTEAFF. CDR3 bases: TGTGCCAGCTCATTCAGTAACCGGAACACTGAAGCTTTCTTT.

This clone showed up just once. The J gene is TRBJ2-2, the V gene TRBV10-1; TRBD2 aligns across 13 bases. The CDR3 extends over 17 amino acids. V trimming: 6 bases; J trimming: 4 bases; junction bases outside the gene matches: 8. Looked up from germline, CDR1 is WNHNN and CDR2 is SYGVQD (reference sequence). The CDR3 nucleotides are TGCGCCAGCAGAACACTAGCGGGAGGGCCTAGCACCGGGGAGCTGTTTTTT. Its translation: CASRTLAGGPSTGELFF.

The V call is TRBV4-1, the J call TRBJ1-2, with TRBD1 as a possible D gene (6 bases). Germline-derived CDR1 and CDR2 are MGHRA and YSYEKL. V was cut by 6 bases and J by 8 bases, with 19 bases left in between. The CDR3 sequence is 14 residues long. CDR3 DNA: TGCGCCAGCAGTGACCGAAGGACAGCCCTCGGCTACACCTTC. Its protein product is CASSDRRTALGYTF.

CDR3 region: CASSFTGGETQYF. The CDR3 nucleotides read TGTGCCAGCAGCTTCACAGGCGGCGAGACCCAGTACTTC. The chain combines TRBV11-2 with TRBJ2-5, with D tentatively TRBD1 (5 bases). V was cut by 3 bases and J by 5 bases, with 10 bases left in between. Germline V CDR1 and CDR2: SGHAT, FQNNGV. The CDR3 consists of 13 residues. Drawing the rest from reference TRBV11-2 and TRBJ2-5, the complete variable domain is EAGVAQSPRYKIIEKRQSVAFWCNPISGHATLYWYQQILGQGPKLLIQFQNNGVVDDSQLPKDRFSAERLKGVDSTLKIQPAKLEDSAVYLCASSFTGGETQYFGPGTRLLVL.

The chain employs TRBV28 and TRBJ1-2, with D possibly TRBD1 on 6 matching bases. Germline values: CDR1 MDHEN, CDR2 SYDVKM. The CDR3 consists of 13 residues. Trimming took 8 bases from V and 4 from J, leaving 14 bases between them. For the CDR3, the DNA is TGTGCCAGCGGAAACTGGGGGCTCTATGGCTACACCTTC. It codes for CASGNWGLYGYTF.

The CDR3 DNA is TGTGCCAGCAGCTCGAGTACCGGGGAGCTGTTTTTT. Its protein is CASSSSTGELFF. The chain combines TRBV7-9 with TRBJ2-2; D uncertain. This CDR3 has 12 residues. Between the trimmed V and J ends, which lost 4 bases and 5 bases, there was a span of 5 bases. Germline V gives CDR1 SEHNR, CDR2 FQNEAQ (reference sequence).

The J gene is TRBJ2-4, the V gene TRBV27, with D possibly matching TRBD2 (5 bases). Germline CDR1 is MNHEY and CDR2 is SMNVEV (reference sequence). This CDR3 has 16 residues. Trimming shortened V by 4 bases and J by 3 bases, and 16 bases separated the two germline ends. The CDR3 nucleotides read TGTGCCAGCAGTTCGCTAGCCTTGGTGGTCAAAAACATTCAGTACTTC. Protein product: CASSSLALVVKNIQYF.

The chain employs TRBV10-1 and TRBJ1-2; D may be TRBD1 (6 bases). Trimming shortened V by 10 bases and J by 4 bases, and 19 bases separated the two germline ends. In germline, CDR1 is WNHNN, CDR2 SYGVQD (reference sequence). The CDR3 covers 14 residues. CDR3 protein: CAIPPRTDIYGYTF. CDR3 nucleotide sequence: TGCGCCATCCCACCTCGGACAGACATCTATGGCTACACCTTC.

The CDR3 DNA sequence: TGTGCCAGCAGCCGAACGGGGGGCCAAACTCACCCGACCAACTCATACGAGCAGTACTTC. This gives the protein CASSRTGGQTHPTNSYEQYF. This chain links TRBV28 with TRBJ2-7; D is perhaps TRBD2 (7 bases). The germline V gene has CDR1 MDHEN and CDR2 SYDVKM. Trimming cost V 6 bases and J 4 bases, with 34 bases left between them. The CDR3 length is 20 residues. Drawing the rest from reference TRBV28 and TRBJ2-7, the complete variable domain is DVKVTQSSRYLVKRTGEKVFLECVQDMDHENMFWYRQDPGLGLRLIYFSYDVKMKEKGDIPEGYSVSREKKERFSLILESASTNQTSMYLCASSRTGGQTHPTNSYEQYFGPGTRLTVT.

The chain is built from TRBV2 and TRBJ2-4; maybe TRBD1 (6 bases). CDR1 and CDR2 (germline): SNHLY, FYNNEI. Trimming left V 6 bases short and J 0 bases short, with 9 bases between. CDR3 length: 14 amino acids. In nucleotides, the CDR3 is TGTGCCAGCAGGTGGACAGTAGCCAAAAACATTCAGTACTTC. It codes for CASRWTVAKNIQYF. Filled out from reference TRBV2 and TRBJ2-4, the complete variable domain reads EPEVTQTPSHQVTQMGQEVILRCVPISNHLYFYWYRQILGQKVEFLVSFYNNEISEKSEIFDDQFSVERPDGSNFTLKIRSTKLEDSAMYFCASRWTVAKNIQYFGAGTRLSVL.

The DNA for the CDR3 is TGTGCCAGCAGTGAATATAGGGCAGGGGTACGTAATGAGCAGTTCTTC. Its protein product is CASSEYRAGVRNEQFF. The rearrangement uses TRBV6-1 and TRBJ2-1; a possible D gene is TRBD1 (6 bases). The germline V gene has CDR1 MNHNS and CDR2 SASEGT. V was shortened by 2 bases and J by 7 bases, with 18 bases between the two germline ends. The CDR3 consists of 16 residues.